A selection of T cell receptor beta chains follows, all from one sample in a study of cytomegalovirus exposure and HLA in healthy donors. Repertoires were generated with immunoSEQ multiplex PCR, while TCRdb's copy carries only in-frame clones and drops some. The table shows around 170,000 clones, with 70% to 85% occurring only once. The specimen was PBMCs. The receptors come from a male donor in good health and CMV-seronegative. The CDR3 runs from the conserved cysteine through the conserved F or W. Each record gives: CDR3 protein, CDR3 DNA, V gene, J gene, D gene. D genes are given only for firm matches.

CDR3: CASSLAEGYQPQHF
DNA: TGTGCCAGCAGCCTAGCGGAGGGCTATCAGCCCCAGCATTTT
V: TRBV7-9
J: TRBJ1-5
D: .

CDR3: CASSLLEINNEQFF
DNA: TGCGCCAGCAGCTTGTTAGAGATAAACAATGAGCAGTTCTTC
V: TRBV5-1
J: TRBJ2-1
D: .

CDR3: CASHAGNRVLGTGELFF
DNA: TGTGCCAGCCACGCCGGGAACAGGGTTTTAGGTACCGGGGAGCTGTTTTTT
V: TRBV7-2
J: TRBJ2-2
D: .

CDR3: CASSPKPGLLTNTGELFF
DNA: TGTGCCAGTAGCCCAAAGCCCGGACTTCTAACAAACACCGGGGAGCTGTTTTTT
V: TRBV19
J: TRBJ2-2
D: .

CDR3: CASSLLGARASGYTF
DNA: TGTGCCAGCAGCTTGTTAGGGGCGCGAGCTAGTGGCTACACCTTC
V: TRBV7-9
J: TRBJ1-2
D: .

CDR3: CASSLTPAGYSDTQYF
DNA: TGCGCCAGCAGCTTGACCCCAGCGGGATATTCAGATACGCAGTATTTT
V: TRBV5-1
J: TRBJ2-3
D: TRBD2

CDR3: CASSQEVSGTRDRAFF
DNA: TGCGCCAGCAGCCAAGAGGTGTCAGGGACGCGGGATCGGGCTTTCTTT
V: TRBV4-1
J: TRBJ1-1
D: .

CDR3: CAWSIPGTSFGNQPQHF
DNA: TGTGCCTGGTCAATCCCCGGGACATCATTTGGCAATCAGCCCCAGCATTTT
V: TRBV30
J: TRBJ1-5
D: .

CDR3: CASSQDGTGRRGELFF
DNA: TGCGCCAGCAGCCAAGATGGAACAGGGCGGCGAGGGGAGCTGTTTTTT
V: TRBV4-3
J: TRBJ2-2
D: .

CDR3: CASSFQVAGDYNEQFF
DNA: TGTGCCAGCAGCTTCCAAGTAGCGGGGGACTACAATGAGCAGTTCTTC
V: TRBV7-6
J: TRBJ2-1
D: TRBD2

CDR3: CASSKRVERGTSYNEQFF
DNA: TGTGCCAGTAGTAAAAGGGTCGAACGGGGGACCTCCTACAATGAGCAGTTCTTC
V: TRBV19
J: TRBJ2-1
D: .